The T cell receptor (beta chain) under discussion was sequenced for a study of blood T cell repertoires in COVID-19. Background on the study: The United States, Italy and Spain supplied acute and convalescent COVID-19 samples. Sources were T cells, B-cell-depleted T cells, or PBMCs; the material itself was cDNA or gDNA.

Trimming took 6 bases from V and 5 from J, leaving 8 bases between them. CDR3 length: 11 amino acids. Per germline, CDR1 MNHEY and CDR2 SVGEGT. Participant-given clinical history determined each cohort assignment. Per the study methods: Estimated nucleated cell counts came from reference gene primer amplification. TCRdb's copy holds only in-frame clones and misses some; the assay was immunoSEQ multiplex PCR. That table furnishes V, J and clone size, whereas the DNA furnished D and trimming. The data hold around 200,000 clones, with roughly 82% observed a single time. This sequence joins TRBV6-2 or TRBV6-3 and TRBJ2-7; TRBD1 might be the D (5 bases). The material sequenced was PBMCs or T cells enriched from blood (not recorded which). The clonotype was recovered from a man aged 40-55 years with acute COVID-19. The CDR3: CASSNRNEQYF. The CDR3 region has the DNA TGTGCCAGCAGCAACAGGAACGAGCAGTACTTC.